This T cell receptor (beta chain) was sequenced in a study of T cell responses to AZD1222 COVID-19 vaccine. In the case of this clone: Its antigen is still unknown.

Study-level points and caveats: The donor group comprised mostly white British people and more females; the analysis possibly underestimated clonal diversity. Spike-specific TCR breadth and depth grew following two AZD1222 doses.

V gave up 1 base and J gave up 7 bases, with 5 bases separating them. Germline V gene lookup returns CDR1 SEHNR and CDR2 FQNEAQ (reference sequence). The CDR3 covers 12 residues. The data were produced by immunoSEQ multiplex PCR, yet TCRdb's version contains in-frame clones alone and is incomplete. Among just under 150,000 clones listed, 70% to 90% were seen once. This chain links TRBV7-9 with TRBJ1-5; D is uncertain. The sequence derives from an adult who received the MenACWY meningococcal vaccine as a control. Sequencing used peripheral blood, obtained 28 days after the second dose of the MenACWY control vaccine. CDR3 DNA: TGTGCCAGCAGCTTAGTCGAACAGCCCCAGCATTTT. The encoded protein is CASSLVEQPQHF.